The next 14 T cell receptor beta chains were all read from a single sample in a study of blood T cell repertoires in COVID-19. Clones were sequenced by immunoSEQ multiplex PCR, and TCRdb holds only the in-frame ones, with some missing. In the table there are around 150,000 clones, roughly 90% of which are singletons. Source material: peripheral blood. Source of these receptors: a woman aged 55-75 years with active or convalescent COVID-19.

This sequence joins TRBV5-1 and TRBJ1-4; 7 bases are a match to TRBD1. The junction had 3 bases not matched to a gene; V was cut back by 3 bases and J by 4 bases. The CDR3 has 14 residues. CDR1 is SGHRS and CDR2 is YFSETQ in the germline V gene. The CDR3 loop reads CASSWGQSNEKLFF. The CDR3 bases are TGCGCCAGCAGCTGGGGACAGAGTAATGAAAAACTGTTTTTT.

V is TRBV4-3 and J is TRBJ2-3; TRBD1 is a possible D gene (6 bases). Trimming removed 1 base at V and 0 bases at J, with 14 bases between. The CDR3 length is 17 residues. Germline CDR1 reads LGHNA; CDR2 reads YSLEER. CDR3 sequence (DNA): TGCGCCAGCAGCCAAGGGCCCGGCACAGGGAGCACAGATACGCAGTATTTT. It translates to CASSQGPGTGSTDTQYF.

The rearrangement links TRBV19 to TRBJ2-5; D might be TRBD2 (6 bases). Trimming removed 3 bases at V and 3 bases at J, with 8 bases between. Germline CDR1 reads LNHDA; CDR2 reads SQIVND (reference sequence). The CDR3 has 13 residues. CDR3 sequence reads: CASSIGGEETQYF. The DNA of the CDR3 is TGTGCCAGTAGTATCGGGGGTGAAGAGACCCAGTACTTC.

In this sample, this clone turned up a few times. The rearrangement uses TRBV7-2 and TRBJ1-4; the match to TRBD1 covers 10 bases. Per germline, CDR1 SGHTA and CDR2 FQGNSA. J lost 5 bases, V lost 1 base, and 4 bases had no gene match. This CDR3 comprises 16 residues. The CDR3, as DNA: TGTGCCAGCAGCTTAGGGCTGGACAGGGGGAATGAAAAACTGTTTTTT. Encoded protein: CASSLGLDRGNEKLFF.

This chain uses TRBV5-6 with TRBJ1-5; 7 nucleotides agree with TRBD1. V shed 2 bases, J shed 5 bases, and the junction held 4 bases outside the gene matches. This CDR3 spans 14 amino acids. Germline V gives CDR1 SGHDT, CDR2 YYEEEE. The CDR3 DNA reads TGTGCCAGCAGCTTACAGGGGAGACATCAGCCCCAGCATTTT. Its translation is CASSLQGRHQPQHF.

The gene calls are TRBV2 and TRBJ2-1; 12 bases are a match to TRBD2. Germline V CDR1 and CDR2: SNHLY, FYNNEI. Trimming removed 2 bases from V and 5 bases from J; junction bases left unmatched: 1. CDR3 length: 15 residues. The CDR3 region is CASSELAGGHNEQFF. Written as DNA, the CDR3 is TGTGCCAGCAGTGAACTAGCGGGGGGGCACAATGAGCAGTTCTTC.

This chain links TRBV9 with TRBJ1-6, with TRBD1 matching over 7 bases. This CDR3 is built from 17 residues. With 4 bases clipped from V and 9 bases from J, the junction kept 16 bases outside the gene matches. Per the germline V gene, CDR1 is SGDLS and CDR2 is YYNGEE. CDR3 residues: CASSPRDSYRGGSPLHF. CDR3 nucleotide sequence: TGTGCCAGCAGCCCCCGGGATAGTTACAGGGGTGGTTCACCCCTCCACTTT. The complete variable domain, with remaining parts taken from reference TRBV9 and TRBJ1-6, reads DSGVTQTPKHLITATGQRVTLRCSPRSGDLSVYWYQQSLDQGLQFLIQYYNGEERAKGNILERFSAQQFPDLHSELNLSSLELGDSALYFCASSPRDSYRGGSPLHFGNGTRLTVT.

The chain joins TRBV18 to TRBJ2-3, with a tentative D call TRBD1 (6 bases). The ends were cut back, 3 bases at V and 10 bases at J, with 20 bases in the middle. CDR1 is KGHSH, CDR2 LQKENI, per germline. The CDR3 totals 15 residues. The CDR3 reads CASSPRTDSGAAQYF. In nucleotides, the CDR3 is TGTGCCAGCTCACCTAGGACAGACTCAGGGGCGGCGCAGTATTTT. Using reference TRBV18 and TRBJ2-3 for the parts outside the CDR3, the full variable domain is NAGVMQNPRHLVRRRGQEARLRCSPMKGHSHVYWYRQLPEEGLKFMVYLQKENIIDESGMPKERFSAEFPKEGPSILRIQQVVRGDSAAYFCASSPRTDSGAAQYFGPGTRLTVL.

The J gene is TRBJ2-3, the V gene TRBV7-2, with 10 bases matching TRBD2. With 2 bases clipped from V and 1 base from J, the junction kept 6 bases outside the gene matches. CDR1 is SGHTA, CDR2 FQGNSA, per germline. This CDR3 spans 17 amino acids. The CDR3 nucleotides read TGTGCCAGCAGCTTAAAGAATAGCGGGGGGCGCACAGATACGCAGTATTTT. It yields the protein CASSLKNSGGRTDTQYF.

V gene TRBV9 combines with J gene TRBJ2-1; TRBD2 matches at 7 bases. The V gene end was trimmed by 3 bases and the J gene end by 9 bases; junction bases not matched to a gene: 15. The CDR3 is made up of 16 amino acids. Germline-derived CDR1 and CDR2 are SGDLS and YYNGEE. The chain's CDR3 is CASSAQVGLGAGEQFF. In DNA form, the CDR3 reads TGTGCCAGCAGCGCACAAGTAGGACTAGGGGCGGGTGAGCAGTTCTTC.

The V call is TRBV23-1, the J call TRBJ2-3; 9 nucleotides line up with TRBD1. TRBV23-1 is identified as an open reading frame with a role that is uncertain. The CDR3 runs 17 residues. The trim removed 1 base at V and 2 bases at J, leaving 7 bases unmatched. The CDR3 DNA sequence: TGCGCCAGCAGTCAATATGACAGGGGGTTGTACACAGATACGCAGTATTTT. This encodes CASSQYDRGLYTDTQYF.

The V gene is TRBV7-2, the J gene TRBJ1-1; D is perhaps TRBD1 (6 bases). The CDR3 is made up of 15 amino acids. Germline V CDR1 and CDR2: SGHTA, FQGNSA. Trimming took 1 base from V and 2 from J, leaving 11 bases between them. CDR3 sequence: CASSLVARGNTEAFF. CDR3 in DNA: TGTGCCAGCAGCTTAGTCGCCAGGGGTAACACTGAAGCTTTCTTT.

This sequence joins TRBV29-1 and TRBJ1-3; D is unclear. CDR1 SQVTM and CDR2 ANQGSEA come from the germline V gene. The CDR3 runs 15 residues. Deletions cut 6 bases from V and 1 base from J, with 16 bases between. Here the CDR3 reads CSVTLGSGSGNTIYF. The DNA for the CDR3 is TGCAGCGTCACGCTCGGCAGCGGTTCTGGAAACACCATATATTTT.

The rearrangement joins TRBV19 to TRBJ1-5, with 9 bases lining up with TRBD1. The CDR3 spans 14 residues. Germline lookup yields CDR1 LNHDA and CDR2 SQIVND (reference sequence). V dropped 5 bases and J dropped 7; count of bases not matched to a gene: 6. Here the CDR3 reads CASSVMDRGQPQHF. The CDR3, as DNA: TGTGCCAGTAGTGTTATGGACAGGGGCCAGCCCCAGCATTTT.